The 10 T cell receptor beta chains below all came from one sample that was sequenced in a study of cytomegalovirus exposure and HLA in healthy donors. PCR involved 60 Vbeta and 13 Jbeta primers. This table comes from immunoSEQ multiplex PCR, and its TCRdb copy is limited to in-frame clones, with some not included. The sample yields some 140,000 clones, of which the top ten take up 2%. Material for sequencing was PBMCs. These receptors were collected from a woman aged 55-69 years in good health and CMV-seronegative.

This chain joins TRBV5-4 and TRBJ2-1; 12 nucleotides line up with TRBD2. This CDR3 region has 15 residues. V shed 5 bases, J shed 6 bases, and the junction held 6 bases outside the gene matches. Germline-derived CDR1 and CDR2 are SGHNT and YYREEE (reference sequence). CDR3 loop: CASRAGTSGSNEQFF. DNA for the CDR3: TGTGCCAGCAGGGCCGGGACTAGCGGGTCCAATGAGCAGTTCTTC.

V and J are TRBV28 and TRBJ1-5; TRBD1 agrees at 7 bases. J was trimmed by 2 bases and V by 6 bases; bases with no gene match: 7. The CDR3 is 15 amino acids. Germline lookup yields CDR1 MDHEN and CDR2 SYDVKM. CDR3 region: CASSPTGWGNQPQHF. The CDR3 DNA reads as TGTGCCAGCAGCCCGACAGGGTGGGGCAATCAGCCCCAGCATTTT.

The rearrangement links TRBV27 to TRBJ1-4, with 7 nucleotides matching TRBD1. In germline, CDR1 is MNHEY, CDR2 SMNVEV (reference sequence). V lost 0 bases and J lost 6; bases outside the gene matches: 4. This CDR3 is 15 amino acids long. The CDR3 reads CASSLSVGGDEKLFF. Here the CDR3 DNA reads TGTGCCAGCAGTTTATCAGTAGGGGGCGATGAAAAACTGTTTTTT.

The chain carries TRBV28 and TRBJ1-1; possible D gene TRBD1, 5 bases. Trimming took off 5 bases at V and 1 base at J, with 11 bases between the two ends. Germline CDR1 reads MDHEN; CDR2 reads SYDVKM. CDR3 size: 14 residues. The CDR3 loop reads CASSPGKWNTEAFF. As DNA, the CDR3 is TGTGCCAGCAGTCCAGGGAAATGGAACACTGAAGCTTTCTTT. The whole variable domain, remainder taken from reference TRBV28 and TRBJ1-1, is DVKVTQSSRYLVKRTGEKVFLECVQDMDHENMFWYRQDPGLGLRLIYFSYDVKMKEKGDIPEGYSVSREKKERFSLILESASTNQTSMYLCASSPGKWNTEAFFGQGTRLTVV.

The chain links TRBV27 to TRBJ1-1; D may be TRBD1 (6 bases). Trimming pared 10 bases from V and 5 bases from J, leaving 17 bases between. Germline values: CDR1 MNHEY, CDR2 SMNVEV (reference sequence). This CDR3 has 13 amino acids. DNA for the CDR3: TGTGCCACCACCAGGGGCTGGGAAACTGAAGCTTTCTTT. The encoded protein is CATTRGWETEAFF.

The J gene is TRBJ1-4, the V gene TRBV19; 9 bases align to TRBD1. Germline-derived CDR1 and CDR2 are LNHDA and SQIVND (reference sequence). Trimming cost V 5 bases and J 5 bases; bases outside gene matches: 3. The CDR3 spans 14 residues. CDR3 amino acids: CASSADRGNEKLFF. The CDR3 coding sequence is TGTGCCAGTAGTGCGGACAGGGGAAATGAAAAACTGTTTTTT. Looking up the rest from reference TRBV19 and TRBJ1-4 gives the full variable domain: DGGITQSPKYLFRKEGQNVTLSCEQNLNHDAMYWYRQDPGQGLRLIYYSQIVNDFQKGDIAEGYSVSREKKESFPLTVTSAQKNPTAFYLCASSADRGNEKLFFGSGTQLSVL.

This chain joins TRBV2 and TRBJ1-4; possible D gene TRBD1, 6 bases. Germline V lookup: CDR1 SNHLY, CDR2 FYNNEI. The CDR3 is made up of 15 amino acids. Trimming removed 6 bases at V and 1 base at J, with 12 bases between. The CDR3: CASSAEQGTNEKLFF. The CDR3 coding sequence is TGTGCCAGCAGCGCTGAACAGGGAACTAATGAAAAACTGTTTTTT.

CDR3 in DNA: TGTGCCATCAGTGTGCGGGACGGATACGAGCAGTACTTC. Residues: CAISVRDGYEQYF. This chain joins TRBV10-3 and TRBJ2-7; D is perhaps TRBD2 (6 bases). The V end was cut by 4 bases, the J end by 4 bases, with 11 bases between. The CDR3 length is 13 residues. Germline V gene lookup returns CDR1 ENHRY and CDR2 SYGVKD.

The chain employs TRBV10-2 and TRBJ1-6; 8 bases are a match to TRBD1. The J segment lost 3 bases and the V segment lost 2 bases, leaving 3 bases of the junction unmatched. The CDR3 contains 16 residues. The germline V gene has CDR1 WSHSY and CDR2 SAAADI. The CDR3 nucleotides read TGCGCCAGCAGTGAGCAGGGGGCCGTCTATAATTCACCCCTCCACTTT. It is translated as CASSEQGAVYNSPLHF.

The chain carries TRBV27 and TRBJ2-7; TRBD1 aligns across 7 bases. CDR1 MNHEY and CDR2 SMNVEV come from the germline V gene (reference sequence). CDR3 size: 14 residues. V dropped 6 bases and J dropped 2; count of bases not matched to a gene: 7. The CDR3 DNA is TGTGCCAGCAGGGAGACAGGGAATCCCTACGAGCAGTACTTC. Amino acids: CASRETGNPYEQYF.